Reported below is one T cell receptor beta chain. Its antigen is not known. This sample was included in a study of T cell responses to AZD1222 COVID-19 vaccine. Trimming left V 8 bases short and J 5 bases short, with 13 bases between. The CDR3 runs 12 residues. Per the germline V gene, CDR1 is SQVTM and CDR2 is ANQGSEA. Assay: immunoSEQ multiplex PCR; the TCRdb copy retains only in-frame clones and omits some. The sample holds tens of thousands of clones, 70% to 90% seen once. Notes on the study in general: Donors were mostly white British, more females; clonal diversity possibly underestimated. Only after the peak T cell response were repertoires sampled. Only five to seven AZD1222 recipients were seropositive at baseline.

The sequenced sample was peripheral blood, obtained 28 days after the second AZD1222 dose. The chain employs TRBV29-1 and TRBJ1-5; D not resolved. The sequence came from an adult who received the AZD1222 COVID-19 vaccine. CDR3 residues: CSTGEYDQPQHF. Here the CDR3 DNA reads TGCAGCACCGGGGAGTACGATCAGCCCCAGCATTTT. The full variable domain, with the rest looked up from reference TRBV29-1 and TRBJ1-5, is SAVISQKPSRDICQRGTSLTIQCQVDSQVTMMFWYRQQPGQSLTLIATANQGSEATYESGFVIDKFPISRPNLTFSTLTVSNMSPEDSSIYLCSTGEYDQPQHFGDGTRLSIL.